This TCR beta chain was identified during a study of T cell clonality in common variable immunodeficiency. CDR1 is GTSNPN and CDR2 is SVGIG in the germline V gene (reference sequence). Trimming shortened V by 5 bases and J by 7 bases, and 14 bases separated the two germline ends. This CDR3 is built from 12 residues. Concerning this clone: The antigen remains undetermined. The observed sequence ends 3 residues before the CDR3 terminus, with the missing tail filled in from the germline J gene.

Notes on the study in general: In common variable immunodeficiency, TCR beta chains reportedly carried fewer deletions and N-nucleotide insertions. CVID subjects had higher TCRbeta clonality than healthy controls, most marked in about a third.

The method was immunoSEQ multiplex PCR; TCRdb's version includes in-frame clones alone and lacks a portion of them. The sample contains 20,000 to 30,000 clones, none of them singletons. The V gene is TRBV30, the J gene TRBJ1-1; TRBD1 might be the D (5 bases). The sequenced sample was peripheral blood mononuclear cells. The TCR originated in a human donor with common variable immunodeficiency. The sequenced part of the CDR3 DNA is TGTGCCTGGGTTCAGGGTAGGGATGAA. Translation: CAWVQGRDE. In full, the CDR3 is CAWVQGRDEAFF. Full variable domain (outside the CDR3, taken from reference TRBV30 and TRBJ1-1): SQTIHQWPATLVQPVGSPLSLECTVEGTSNPNLYWYRQAAGRGLQLLFYSVGIGQISSEVPQNLSASRPQDRQFILSSKKLLLSDSGFYLCAWVQGRDEAFFGQGTRLTVV.